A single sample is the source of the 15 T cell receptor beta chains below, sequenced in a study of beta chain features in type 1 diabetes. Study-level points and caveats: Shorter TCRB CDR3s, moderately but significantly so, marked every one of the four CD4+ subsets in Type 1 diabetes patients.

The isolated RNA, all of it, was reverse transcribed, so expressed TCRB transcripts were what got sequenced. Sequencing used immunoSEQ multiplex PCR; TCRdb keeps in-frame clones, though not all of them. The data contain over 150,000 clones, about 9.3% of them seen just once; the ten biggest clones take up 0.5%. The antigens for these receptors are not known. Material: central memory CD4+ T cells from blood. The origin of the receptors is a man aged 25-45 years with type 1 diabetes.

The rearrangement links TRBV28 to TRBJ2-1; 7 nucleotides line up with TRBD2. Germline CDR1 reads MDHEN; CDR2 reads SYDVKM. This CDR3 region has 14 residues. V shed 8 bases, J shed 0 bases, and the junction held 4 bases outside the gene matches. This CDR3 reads CASLGRTSYNEQFF. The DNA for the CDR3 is TGTGCCAGCCTCGGGAGGACCTCCTACAATGAGCAGTTCTTC. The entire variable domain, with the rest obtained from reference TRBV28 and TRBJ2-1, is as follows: DVKVTQSSRYLVKRTGEKVFLECVQDMDHENMFWYRQDPGLGLRLIYFSYDVKMKEKGDIPEGYSVSREKKERFSLILESASTNQTSMYLCASLGRTSYNEQFFGPGTRLTVL.

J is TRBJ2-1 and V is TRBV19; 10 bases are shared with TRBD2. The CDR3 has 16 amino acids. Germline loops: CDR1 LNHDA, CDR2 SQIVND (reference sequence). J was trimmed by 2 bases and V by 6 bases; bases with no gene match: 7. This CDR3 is CASSAHLAGAYNEQFF. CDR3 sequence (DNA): TGTGCCAGTAGCGCCCATCTAGCGGGAGCCTACAATGAGCAGTTCTTC. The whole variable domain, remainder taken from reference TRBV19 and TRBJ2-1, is DGGITQSPKYLFRKEGQNVTLSCEQNLNHDAMYWYRQDPGQGLRLIYYSQIVNDFQKGDIAEGYSVSREKKESFPLTVTSAQKNPTAFYLCASSAHLAGAYNEQFFGPGTRLTVL.

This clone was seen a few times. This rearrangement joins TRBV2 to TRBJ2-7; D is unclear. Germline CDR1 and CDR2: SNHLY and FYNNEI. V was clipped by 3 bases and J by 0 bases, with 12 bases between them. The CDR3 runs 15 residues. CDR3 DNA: TGTGCCAGCAGTGACGTGAGCGCTCTCTCCTACGAGCAGTACTTC. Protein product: CASSDVSALSYEQYF. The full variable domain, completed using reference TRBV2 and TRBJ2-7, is EPEVTQTPSHQVTQMGQEVILRCVPISNHLYFYWYRQILGQKVEFLVSFYNNEISEKSEIFDDQFSVERPDGSNFTLKIRSTKLEDSAMYFCASSDVSALSYEQYFGPGTRLTVT.

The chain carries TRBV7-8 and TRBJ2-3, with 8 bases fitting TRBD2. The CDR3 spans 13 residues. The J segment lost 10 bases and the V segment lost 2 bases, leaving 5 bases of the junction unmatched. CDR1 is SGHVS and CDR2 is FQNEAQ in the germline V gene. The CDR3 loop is CASSLSGTRAQYF. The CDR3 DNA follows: TGTGCCAGCAGCTTATCCGGGACTAGAGCGCAGTATTTT.

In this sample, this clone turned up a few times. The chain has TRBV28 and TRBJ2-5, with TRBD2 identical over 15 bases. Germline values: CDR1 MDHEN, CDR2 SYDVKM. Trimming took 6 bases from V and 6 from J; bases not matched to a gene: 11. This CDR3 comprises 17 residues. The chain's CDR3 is CASRGTSGGIPRKTQYF. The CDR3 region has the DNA TGTGCCAGCAGGGGGACTAGCGGGGGGATCCCCAGGAAGACCCAGTACTTC.

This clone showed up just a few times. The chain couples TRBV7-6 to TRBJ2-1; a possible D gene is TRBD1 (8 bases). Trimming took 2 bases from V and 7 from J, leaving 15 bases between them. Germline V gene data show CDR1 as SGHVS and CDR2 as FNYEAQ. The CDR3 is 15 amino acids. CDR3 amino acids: CASSLFTGGVNEQFF. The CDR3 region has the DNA TGTGCCAGCAGCTTATTCACAGGGGGGGTAAATGAGCAGTTCTTC.

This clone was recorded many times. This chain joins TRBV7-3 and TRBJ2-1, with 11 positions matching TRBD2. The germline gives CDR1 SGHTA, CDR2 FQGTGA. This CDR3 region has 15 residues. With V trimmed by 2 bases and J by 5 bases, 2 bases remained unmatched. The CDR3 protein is CASSLQTSGNNEQFF. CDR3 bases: TGTGCCAGCAGCTTACAGACTAGCGGGAACAATGAGCAGTTCTTC. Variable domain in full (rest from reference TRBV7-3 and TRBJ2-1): GAGVSQTPSNKVTEKGKYVELRCDPISGHTALYWYRQSLGQGPEFLIYFQGTGAADDSGLPNDRFFAVRPEGSVSTLKIQRTERGDSAVYLCASSLQTSGNNEQFFGPGTRLTVL.

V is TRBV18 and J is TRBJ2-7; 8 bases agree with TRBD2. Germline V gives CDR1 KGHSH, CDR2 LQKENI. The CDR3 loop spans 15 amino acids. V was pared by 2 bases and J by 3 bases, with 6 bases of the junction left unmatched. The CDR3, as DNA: TGTGCCAGCTCACCAACAAAGCGGGAGTACTACGAGCAGTACTTC. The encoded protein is CASSPTKREYYEQYF.

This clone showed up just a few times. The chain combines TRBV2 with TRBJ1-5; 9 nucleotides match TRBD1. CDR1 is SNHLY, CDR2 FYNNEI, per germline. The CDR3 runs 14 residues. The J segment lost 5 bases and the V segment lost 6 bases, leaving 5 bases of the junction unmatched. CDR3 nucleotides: TGTGCCAGCAGCAAGGGACAGGGCCATCAGCCCCAGCATTTT. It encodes CASSKGQGHQPQHF.

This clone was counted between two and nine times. CDR3 in DNA: TGTGCCACCAGCAGAGATCCCCGTTTTCTGAACACTGAAGCTTTCTTT. As protein: CATSRDPRFLNTEAFF. This chain uses TRBV15 with TRBJ1-1; the D is unclear. V lost 0 bases, J lost 0 bases, and 11 bases lay in between. This CDR3 is built from 16 residues. CDR1 LNHNV and CDR2 YYDKDF come from the germline V gene (reference sequence).

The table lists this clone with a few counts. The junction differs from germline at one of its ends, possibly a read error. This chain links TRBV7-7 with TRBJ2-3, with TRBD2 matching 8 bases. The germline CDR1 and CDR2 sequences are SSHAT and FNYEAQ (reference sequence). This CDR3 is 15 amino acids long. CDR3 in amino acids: CASSPIAGSTDTQYF. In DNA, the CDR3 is TGTGCTAGCAGCCCAATAGCGGGAAGCACAGATACGCAGTATTTT.

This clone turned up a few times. The CDR3 sequence: CASSSPWAGGYTF. In DNA, the CDR3 is TGTGCCAGCAGTTCGCCCTGGGCTGGTGGCTACACCTTC. The chain combines TRBV28 with TRBJ1-2; D unresolved. The V and J ends lost 4 bases and 7 bases respectively, with 13 bases between them. The CDR3 runs 13 residues. In germline, CDR1 is MDHEN, CDR2 SYDVKM.

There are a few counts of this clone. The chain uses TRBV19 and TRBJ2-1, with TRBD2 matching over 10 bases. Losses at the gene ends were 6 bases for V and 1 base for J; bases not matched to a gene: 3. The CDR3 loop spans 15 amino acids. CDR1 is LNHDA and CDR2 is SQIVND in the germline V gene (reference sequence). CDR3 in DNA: TGTGCCAGTAGGGGACTAGCGCATTCCTACAATGAGCAGTTCTTC. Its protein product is CASRGLAHSYNEQFF.

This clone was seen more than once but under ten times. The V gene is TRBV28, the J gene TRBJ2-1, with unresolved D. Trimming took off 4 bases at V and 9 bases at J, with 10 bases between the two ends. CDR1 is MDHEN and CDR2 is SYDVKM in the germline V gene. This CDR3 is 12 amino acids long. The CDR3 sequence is CASSSLHGEQFF. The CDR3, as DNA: TGTGCCAGCAGTTCACTACACGGTGAGCAGTTCTTC.

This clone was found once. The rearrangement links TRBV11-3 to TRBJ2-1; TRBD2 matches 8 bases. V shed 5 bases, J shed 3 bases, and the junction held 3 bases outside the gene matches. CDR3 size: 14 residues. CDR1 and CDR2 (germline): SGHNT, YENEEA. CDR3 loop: CASSAREGYNEQFF. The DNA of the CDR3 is TGTGCCAGCAGCGCCCGGGAGGGCTACAATGAGCAGTTCTTC.